The next 12 T cell receptor beta chains were all read from a single sample in a study of blood T cell repertoires in COVID-19. The method was immunoSEQ multiplex PCR; TCRdb's version includes in-frame clones alone and lacks a portion of them. The sample has fewer than 95,000 clones, about 74% seen once. Sequencing input: peripheral blood. All receptors come from a man in his 70s with COVID-19, enrolled during active disease.

This clone was counted a few times. CDR3 loop: CASSPTPGQENSNQPQHF. The CDR3 DNA is TGTGCCAGCTCACCCACGCCGGGACAGGAGAATAGCAATCAGCCCCAGCATTTT. This chain uses TRBV18 with TRBJ1-5, with 8 nucleotides matching TRBD1. The V and J ends lost 3 bases and 0 bases, in that order; junction bases with no gene match: 10. Looked up from germline, CDR1 is KGHSH and CDR2 is LQKENI. This CDR3 comprises 18 residues.

Ten or more counts support this clone. V is TRBV10-3 and J is TRBJ1-1, with 8 bases matching TRBD1. Germline values: CDR1 ENHRY, CDR2 SYGVKD. The CDR3 has 13 residues. The J segment lost 4 bases and the V segment lost 6 bases, leaving 4 bases of the junction unmatched. The DNA of the CDR3 is TGTGCCATCAGACGTACAGGGGGCACTGAAGCTTTCTTT. Its protein is CAIRRTGGTEAFF.

The chain carries TRBV10-3 and TRBJ2-5; 10 bases align to TRBD2. Trimming at V came to 10 bases and at J to 4 bases, leaving 9 bases not matched to a gene. Looked up from germline, CDR1 is ENHRY and CDR2 is SYGVKD. CDR3 size: 14 residues. CDR3 bases: TGTGCCACCTCTAGCGGGAGCAGAAGAGAGACCCAGTACTTC. Its protein product is CATSSGSRRETQYF.

The chain carries TRBV2 and TRBJ2-6, with D possibly matching TRBD1 (6 bases). Trimming shortened V by 8 bases and J by 0 bases, and 11 bases separated the two germline ends. The CDR3 has 15 residues. Germline V CDR1 and CDR2: SNHLY, FYNNEI. CDR3 nucleotides: TGTGCCAGCGCAGGGGTCAGCTCTGGGGCCAACGTCCTGACTTTC. Encoded protein: CASAGVSSGANVLTF.

This clone was counted only a few times. The chain uses TRBV10-3 and TRBJ1-2, with TRBD1 identical over 8 bases. Per the germline V gene, CDR1 is ENHRY and CDR2 is SYGVKD. The CDR3 spans 13 residues. Unmatched junction bases numbered 0, after V lost 2 bases and J lost 4 bases. The chain's CDR3 is CAISEGQGYGYTF. DNA for the CDR3: TGTGCCATCAGTGAGGGACAGGGCTATGGCTACACCTTC.

The rearrangement links TRBV30 to TRBJ2-1; 13 bases align to TRBD2. This CDR3 contains 13 residues. Germline loops: CDR1 GTSNPN, CDR2 SVGIG (reference sequence). The trim removed 5 bases at V and 12 bases at J, leaving 7 bases unmatched. The CDR3 is CAWWTSGGAAQFF. DNA of the CDR3: TGTGCCTGGTGGACTAGCGGGGGTGCAGCGCAGTTCTTC.

J is TRBJ2-5 and V is TRBV27; 14 nucleotides line up with TRBD2. This CDR3 region has 15 residues. Trimming removed 3 bases from V and 5 bases from J; junction bases left unmatched: 2. The germline V gene has CDR1 MNHEY and CDR2 SMNVEV (reference sequence). CDR3 in DNA: TGTGCCAGCAGTTTTTGGACTAGCGGGAGGGAGACCCAGTACTTC. Amino acids: CASSFWTSGRETQYF.

V is TRBV6-5 and J is TRBJ1-2; D might be TRBD1 (5 bases). V was clipped by 6 bases and J by 4 bases, with 9 bases between them. Germline values: CDR1 MNHEY, CDR2 SVGAGI. CDR3 length equals 12 residues. This CDR3 reads CASSGTAYGYTF. Written as DNA, the CDR3 is TGTGCCAGCAGCGGGACTGCCTATGGCTACACCTTC.

This clone was counted ten times or more. This chain joins TRBV11-3 and TRBJ2-2; D may be TRBD1 (5 bases). The germline gives CDR1 SGHNT, CDR2 YENEEA. The ends were cut back, 4 bases at V and 1 base at J, with 7 bases in the middle. The CDR3 extends over 14 amino acids. The CDR3 sequence is CASSSDRNTGELFF. CDR3 DNA sequence: TGTGCCAGCAGCTCAGACAGGAACACCGGGGAGCTGTTTTTT.

The CDR3 DNA reads as TGTGCCAGCAGCCAAGTGACCCGCCGGGGACAGTACTTC. This translates into CASSQVTRRGQYF. The chain links TRBV3-1 (or the pseudogene TRBV3-2) to TRBJ2-4, with TRBD2 as a possible D gene (5 bases). The CDR3 runs 13 residues. With 1 base removed from V and 13 bases from J, the gap between germline ends came to 14 bases. Germline values: CDR1 LGHDT, CDR2 YNNKEL (reference sequence).

The chain joins TRBV4-3 to TRBJ2-1; TRBD2 is a possible D gene (5 bases). The germline V gene has CDR1 LGHNA and CDR2 YSLEER. The CDR3 length is 17 residues. The V end lost 4 bases, the J end lost 5 bases, and 21 bases lay between the germline ends. The CDR3 loop reads CASSRPVAWAQDNEQFF. The DNA of the CDR3 is TGCGCCAGCAGCCGCCCCGTAGCGTGGGCTCAGGACAATGAGCAGTTCTTC.

This clone was counted once. The chain combines TRBV7-2 with TRBJ2-5; D is unclear. Germline assignment: CDR1 SGHTA and CDR2 FQGNSA. The CDR3 totals 15 residues. Between the trimmed V and J ends, which lost 4 bases and 5 bases, there was a span of 17 bases. CDR3 in amino acids: CASSSNRNARETQYF. The CDR3 region has the DNA TGTGCCAGCAGCTCCAACCGTAACGCTCGGGAGACCCAGTACTTC.